These T cell receptor beta chains were read from a single sample in a study of glioma-infiltrating T cells. MiXCR was run by TCRdb on the multiplex PCR reads, yielding one entry per CDR3 protein. The data show approximately 120,000 distinct CDR3 sequences, less than 30% seen once. The sample was glioma tissue, nonneoplastic brain tissue, or PBMCs (not recorded which). Receptor source: a human donor with low-grade glioma or glioblastoma, undergoing nonglioma brain surgery, or in good health (not recorded which). Each CDR3 is given without its conserved first and last residue. A row's size may be missing; if present it is once, few, many or a size class.

j_gene: TRBJ2-7
len: 14
abundance: many
v_gene: TRBV7-8
CDR3aa: ASSISLSTRGYEQY

j_gene: TRBJ2-5
len: 20
abundance: once
v_gene: TRBV6-6
CDR3aa: AVVWDSGRVVGYTFGSGTQY

j_gene: TRBJ2-5
len: 14
abundance: many
v_gene: TRBV20-1
CDR3aa: SARDGQGPQRKTQY

j_gene: TRBJ2-1
len: 10
abundance: .
v_gene: TRBV2
CDR3aa: ASVGQGYEQF

j_gene: TRBJ1-5
len: 12
abundance: many
v_gene: TRBV7-2
CDR3aa: ASSFSEGDQPQH

j_gene: TRBJ2-5
len: 15
abundance: many
v_gene: TRBV7-4
CDR3aa: ASSLDATSGEQETQY

j_gene: TRBJ2-5
len: 13
abundance: .
v_gene: TRBV7-2
CDR3aa: ASTPGGVEQETQY

j_gene: TRBJ1-4
len: 14
abundance: few
v_gene: TRBV18
CDR3aa: ASSPPGTGTNEKLF

j_gene: TRBJ1-3
len: 14
abundance: few
v_gene: TRBV9
CDR3aa: ASSGEQGAYGNTIY

j_gene: TRBJ2-7
len: 14
abundance: .
v_gene: TRBV6-1
CDR3aa: ASSLDGQGVSYEQY

j_gene: TRBJ2-7
len: 13
abundance: .
v_gene: TRBV27
CDR3aa: ASSFSAGAGNEQY

j_gene: TRBJ2-5
len: 10
abundance: .
v_gene: TRBV18
CDR3aa: ASSLYEETQY

j_gene: TRBJ2-3
len: 10
abundance: few
v_gene: TRBV7-9
CDR3aa: ASEESTDTQY

j_gene: TRBJ1-6
len: 14
abundance: many
v_gene: TRBV6-2/TRBV6-3
CDR3aa: ASRQQGARENSPLH

j_gene: TRBJ2-1
len: 11
abundance: many
v_gene: TRBV4-2
CDR3aa: ASSQEAPNEQF

j_gene: TRBJ2-3
len: 13
abundance: many
v_gene: TRBV7-2
CDR3aa: ASSLRQLSTDTQY

j_gene: TRBJ2-7
len: 14
abundance: few
v_gene: TRBV18
CDR3aa: ASSPNVEGARYEQY

j_gene: TRBJ2-5
len: 12
abundance: many
v_gene: TRBV7-2
CDR3aa: ASSSGTSTGSRY

j_gene: TRBJ1-3
len: 15
abundance: .
v_gene: TRBV5-1
CDR3aa: ASSLAGTGLSGNTIY

j_gene: TRBJ2-3
len: 14
abundance: many
v_gene: TRBV3-1
CDR3aa: ASSTLAGVSTDTQY

j_gene: TRBJ2-4
len: 15
abundance: many
v_gene: TRBV28
CDR3aa: ASSFPPGGTAKNIQY

j_gene: TRBJ2-1
len: 16
abundance: many
v_gene: TRBV7-3
CDR3aa: ASSLMLTGVNSYNEQF

j_gene: TRBJ1-5
len: 13
abundance: many
v_gene: TRBV12-3/TRBV12-4
CDR3aa: ASSFRAYSNQPQH

j_gene: TRBJ1-1
len: 13
abundance: many
v_gene: TRBV5-4
CDR3aa: ASSLVVAPTDEAF

j_gene: TRBJ2-1
len: 9
abundance: .
v_gene: TRBV20-1
CDR3aa: SAAQGYEQF

j_gene: TRBJ2-1
len: 13
abundance: many
v_gene: TRBV19
CDR3aa: ASSPRGDSYNEQF

j_gene: TRBJ1-1
len: 12
abundance: medium-sized
v_gene: TRBV6-1
CDR3aa: ASRTRGMNTEAF